This TCR beta chain derives from a study of blood T cell repertoires in COVID-19. The CDR3 is 17 residues long. Per the authors' pipeline: Amplification with reference gene primers provided the estimates of nucleated cell counts. Profiled with immunoSEQ multiplex PCR; TCRdb holds only in-frame clones, not every one. The DNA gave D and trimming, while V, J and clone size come from that table. The sample yields over 70,000 clones, roughly 72% seen once. The rearrangement joins TRBV21-1 to TRBJ2-2; the DNA was not used to check the table's D call, TRBD1. TRBV21-1 has pseudogene status. The receptor comes from a man between 70 and 80 years old with acute or convalescent COVID-19. Sequenced sample: peripheral blood. CDR3 sequence: CASSKGETGENTGELFF. CDR3 bases: TGTGCCAGCAGCAAAGGGGAGACAGGGGAGAACACCGGGGAGCTGTTTTTT.